The 3 T cell receptor beta chains below all came from one sample that was sequenced in a study of CD8 T cells in Susac syndrome. Random hexamers served to reverse transcribe roughly 0.5 to 1 ug RNA. TCRdb reanalysed the immunoSEQ multiplex PCR reads using MiXCR and keeps one entry per CDR3 protein. Of some 180,000 distinct CDR3 sequences listed, about 95% were seen once; the top ten hold approximately 0.099%. Sequencing was carried out using CD4+ T cells from PBMCs. These receptors were taken from a human donor with Susac syndrome.

Here the CDR3 reads CASSEAPFEAFF. Written as DNA, the CDR3 is TGTGCCAGCAGTGAAGCCCCGTTTGAAGCTTTCTTT. The V gene is TRBV2, the J gene TRBJ1-1; D is unresolved. The ends were cut back, 0 bases at V and 7 bases at J, with 6 bases in the middle. Germline assignment: CDR1 SNHLY and CDR2 FYNNEI. The CDR3 is 12 amino acids.

V usage is TRBV20-1 and J usage is TRBJ2-3; no definite D call. CDR1 DFQATT and CDR2 SNEGSKA come from the germline V gene (reference sequence). This CDR3 comprises 17 residues. Trimming took off 1 base at V and 2 bases at J, with 19 bases between the two ends. CDR3 DNA: TGCAGTGCTAGAGCCCCATTGACTGCCAGCGACACAGATACGCAGTATTTT. It yields the protein CSARAPLTASDTDTQYF.

The genes are TRBV14 and TRBJ2-7; 11 nucleotides line up with TRBD1. CDR1 is SGHDN, CDR2 FVKESK, per germline. V shed 4 bases and J 5 bases; nucleotides not matched to a gene: 7. This CDR3 has 15 residues. The CDR3 loop reads CASSPGTGGLNEQYF. The CDR3 DNA follows: TGTGCCAGCAGCCCGGGGACAGGGGGATTGAACGAGCAGTACTTC. Variable domain in full (rest from reference TRBV14 and TRBJ2-7): EAGVTQFPSHSVIEKGQTVTLRCDPISGHDNLYWYRRVMGKEIKFLLHFVKESKQDESGMPNNRFLAERTGGTYSTLKVQPAELEDSGVYFCASSPGTGGLNEQYFGPGTRLTVT.